A selection of T cell receptor beta chains follows, all from one sample in a study of blood T cell repertoires in COVID-19. Sequenced by immunoSEQ multiplex PCR; TCRdb stores in-frame clones only, minus some. The sample holds more than 45,000 clones; 80% to 85% are singletons and the top ten take roughly 9.3%. The material sequenced was peripheral blood. Every receptor here comes from a man aged 80 or over with COVID-19, enrolled during active disease. Both conserved end residues are trimmed from each CDR3.

j_gene: TRBJ2-3; v_gene: TRBV3-1/TRBV3-2; CDR3aa: ASSQDRPDTLRQEDTQY
j_gene: TRBJ2-2; v_gene: TRBV28; CDR3aa: ASSTTLLSPDKNTGELF
j_gene: TRBJ2-3; v_gene: TRBV10-3; CDR3aa: AISDSSGQTLLLD
j_gene: TRBJ1-1; v_gene: TRBV7-9; CDR3aa: ASSGTRVNTEAF
j_gene: TRBJ2-5; v_gene: TRBV6-2/TRBV6-3; CDR3aa: ASSYAQGGTQY
j_gene: TRBJ2-1; v_gene: TRBV5-1; CDR3aa: ASSSGQGPTFNEQF
j_gene: TRBJ1-4; v_gene: TRBV7-2; CDR3aa: ASSPDRTEKLF
j_gene: TRBJ1-3; v_gene: TRBV5-1; CDR3aa: ASSLTPGEGNTIY
j_gene: TRBJ2-6; v_gene: TRBV24-1; CDR3aa: ATSDAGRGPSGANVLT
j_gene: TRBJ1-1; v_gene: TRBV6-5; CDR3aa: ASSSAGGRRTEAF
j_gene: TRBJ2-1; v_gene: TRBV5-1; CDR3aa: ASSRRTSGILNEQF
j_gene: TRBJ2-2; v_gene: TRBV9; CDR3aa: ASSVITGDTGELF
j_gene: TRBJ1-2; v_gene: TRBV21-1; CDR3aa: ASSKDPRRGSPFNYGYT
j_gene: TRBJ2-5; v_gene: TRBV30; CDR3aa: AWVQGMGETQY
j_gene: TRBJ2-4; v_gene: TRBV19; CDR3aa: ASSAGLAGAVKNIQY
j_gene: TRBJ1-2; v_gene: TRBV30; CDR3aa: AWMPLGGYGYT
j_gene: TRBJ2-7; v_gene: TRBV28; CDR3aa: ASSLLQGTHEQY
j_gene: TRBJ1-3; v_gene: TRBV5-1; CDR3aa: ASSLGAGGSSGNTIY
j_gene: TRBJ1-4; v_gene: TRBV30; CDR3aa: AWTVNSPGGTGGEKLF
j_gene: TRBJ2-5; v_gene: TRBV7-9; CDR3aa: ASSFMGQFEETQY
j_gene: TRBJ2-2; v_gene: TRBV27; CDR3aa: ASSLTAGELF
j_gene: TRBJ1-2; v_gene: TRBV5-1; CDR3aa: ASSPEGGYGYT
j_gene: TRBJ2-5; v_gene: TRBV7-7; CDR3aa: ASSACRDRVWETQY
j_gene: TRBJ2-7; v_gene: TRBV28; CDR3aa: ASAQGGAPYEQY
j_gene: TRBJ1-5; v_gene: TRBV5-6; CDR3aa: ASSLGAGWQPQH
j_gene: TRBJ2-1; v_gene: TRBV29-1; CDR3aa: SAETVNNEQF
j_gene: TRBJ1-1; v_gene: TRBV29-1; CDR3aa: SVEPGGWTEAF
j_gene: TRBJ1-3; v_gene: TRBV5-1; CDR3aa: ASSLQGQPSSGNTIY
j_gene: TRBJ1-5; v_gene: TRBV4-1; CDR3aa: ASSQPDRDNQPQH
j_gene: TRBJ2-2; v_gene: TRBV28; CDR3aa: ATIQANTGELF
j_gene: TRBJ2-4; v_gene: TRBV5-6; CDR3aa: ASSLVAGPQDIQY
j_gene: TRBJ1-5; v_gene: TRBV6-5; CDR3aa: ASTQHRGPQH
j_gene: TRBJ2-1; v_gene: TRBV20-1; CDR3aa: SASGLAGGVRNEQF
j_gene: TRBJ1-1; v_gene: TRBV5-1; CDR3aa: ASSLVRGSAEAF
j_gene: TRBJ1-1; v_gene: TRBV7-2; CDR3aa: ASSLAGQGYTEAF
j_gene: TRBJ1-1; v_gene: TRBV7-3; CDR3aa: ASSLRGNTEAF
j_gene: TRBJ2-1; v_gene: TRBV29-1; CDR3aa: SVERGQGYNEQF
j_gene: TRBJ1-1; v_gene: TRBV18; CDR3aa: ASSPRQAGDTEAF
j_gene: TRBJ1-4; v_gene: TRBV5-1; CDR3aa: ASSFGQDREKLF
j_gene: TRBJ1-2; v_gene: TRBV6-5; CDR3aa: ASWRASNYGYT